These 11 T cell receptor beta chains were all obtained from the same sample, sequenced in a study of T cells in severe cutaneous drug reactions. Sequenced patients had Stevens-Johnson syndrome or toxic epidermal necrolysis caused by carbamazepine. Libraries were made by iRepertoire multiplex PCR with TCR subtype-specific primers for bulk and single-cell sequencing. TCRdb re-called the multiplex PCR reads and catalogs CDR3 proteins one per entry, DNA excluded. The data include approximately 9,700 distinct CDR3 sequences; the top ten clones carry under 25%. Source material: cells from a skin blister. Receptors were obtained from a human donor with Stevens-Johnson syndrome, a severe cutaneous drug reaction.

V is TRBV29-1 and J is TRBJ2-5. CDR3 length: 13 amino acids. CDR1 is SQVTM, CDR2 ANQGSEA, per germline. CDR3 protein: CSVSGFLQETQYF.

This chain connects TRBV29-1 to TRBJ2-3. Per the germline V gene, CDR1 is SQVTM and CDR2 is ANQGSEA. The CDR3 is made up of 15 amino acids. The chain's CDR3 is CSVVGQTTWLDTQYF.

This clonotype registers medium-sized (0.01 to 0.1%) by frequency. The V and J genes are TRBV20-1 and TRBJ2-7; TCRdb returns TRBD1, unconfirmable since there is no DNA. CDR1 and CDR2 from the germline V gene are DFQATT and SNEGSKA (reference sequence). The CDR3 has 14 residues. CDR3 region: CSARIGGQTYEQYF.

The V call is TRBV2, the J call TRBJ2-7; lacking DNA, the TRBD1 call made by TCRdb goes unchecked. Germline-derived CDR1 and CDR2 are SNHLY and FYNNEI. This CDR3 comprises 14 residues. The CDR3 sequence: CASSVDRGRDEQYF.

The CDR3 sequence: CASSPTGFYEQYF. This rearrangement joins TRBV7-9 to TRBJ2-7; TCRdb selects TRBD1, and the lack of DNA leaves this call unchecked. The length of the CDR3 is 13 residues. From germline, CDR1 is SEHNR and CDR2 FQNEAQ (reference sequence).

The chain carries TRBV29-1 and TRBJ1-2; TCRdb outputs TRBD1, but without DNA this stays unchecked. Germline V gene data show CDR1 as SQVTM and CDR2 as ANQGSEA. The CDR3 is made up of 13 amino acids. This chain's CDR3 is CSVEETDNYGYTF. Full variable domain (missing parts from reference TRBV29-1 and TRBJ1-2): SAVISQKPSRDICQRGTSLTIQCQVDSQVTMMFWYRQQPGQSLTLIATANQGSEATYESGFVIDKFPISRPNLTFSTLTVSNMSPEDSSIYLCSVEETDNYGYTFGSGTRLTVV.

The genes are TRBV29-1 and TRBJ2-1; TCRdb gives TRBD2 as the D gene, but with no DNA this cannot be confirmed. Germline V gene sequence: CDR1 SQVTM, CDR2 ANQGSEA. This CDR3 is built from 15 residues. The CDR3 sequence is CSVGGAGLASYEQFF.

This clonotype is deemed medium-sized (0.01 to 0.1%) by its frequency. This chain connects TRBV12-3 or TRBV12-4 to TRBJ1-3. There are 12 residues in the CDR3. The CDR3 here is CASSLGSETIYF.

This clonotype counts as medium-sized by frequency. The chain couples TRBV27 to TRBJ1-5. The CDR3 is 13 residues long. From germline, CDR1 is MNHEY and CDR2 SMNVEV (reference sequence). CDR3 residues: CASSWTENQPQHF.

The rearrangement joins TRBV29-1 to TRBJ2-3; checking the TCRdb D call of TRBD2 is not possible without DNA. Germline CDR1 and CDR2: SQVTM and ANQGSEA. The CDR3 extends over 18 amino acids. CDR3 in amino acids: CSVDGGLAGGPGPDTQYF.

The rearrangement links TRBV29-1 to TRBJ1-1; absent DNA, TCRdb's TRBD1 call cannot be checked. The CDR3 has 13 residues. Germline CDR1 reads SQVTM; CDR2 reads ANQGSEA. CDR3 sequence reads: CSVNPGGVGEAFF.